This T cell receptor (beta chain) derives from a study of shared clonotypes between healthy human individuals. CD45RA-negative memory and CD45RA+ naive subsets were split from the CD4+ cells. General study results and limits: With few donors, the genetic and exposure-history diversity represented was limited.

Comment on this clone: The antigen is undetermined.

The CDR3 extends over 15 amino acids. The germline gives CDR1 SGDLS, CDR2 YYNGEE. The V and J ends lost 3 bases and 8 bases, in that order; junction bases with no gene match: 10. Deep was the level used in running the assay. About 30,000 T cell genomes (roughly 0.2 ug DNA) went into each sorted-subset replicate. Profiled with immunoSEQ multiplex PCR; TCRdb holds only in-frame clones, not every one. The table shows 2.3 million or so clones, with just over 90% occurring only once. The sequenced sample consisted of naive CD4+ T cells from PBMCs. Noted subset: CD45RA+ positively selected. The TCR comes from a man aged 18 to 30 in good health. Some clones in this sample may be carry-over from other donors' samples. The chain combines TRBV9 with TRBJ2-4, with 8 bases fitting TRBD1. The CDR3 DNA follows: TGTGCCAGCAGCGAGAGGACAGGGAGTGTTTACATTCAGTACTTC. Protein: CASSERTGSVYIQYF.